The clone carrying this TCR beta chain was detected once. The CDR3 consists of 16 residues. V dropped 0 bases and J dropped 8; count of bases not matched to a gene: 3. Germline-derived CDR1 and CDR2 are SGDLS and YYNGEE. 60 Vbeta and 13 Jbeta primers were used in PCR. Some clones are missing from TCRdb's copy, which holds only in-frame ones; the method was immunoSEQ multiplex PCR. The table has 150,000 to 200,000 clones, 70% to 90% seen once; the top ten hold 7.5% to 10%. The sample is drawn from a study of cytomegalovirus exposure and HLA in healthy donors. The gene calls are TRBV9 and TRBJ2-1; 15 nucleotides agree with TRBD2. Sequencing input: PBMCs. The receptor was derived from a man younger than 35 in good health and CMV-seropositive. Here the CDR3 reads CASSVGTSGGADEQFF. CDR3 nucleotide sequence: TGTGCCAGCAGCGTAGGGACTAGCGGGGGGGCGGATGAGCAGTTCTTC.